The clone carrying this T cell receptor (beta chain) was detected only once. The data are from a study of control samples from healthy donors and cancer patients. The V and J ends lost 7 bases and 0 bases respectively, with 13 bases between them. The CDR3 runs to 14 residues. From germline, CDR1 is SNHLY and CDR2 FYNNEI. TCRdb keeps only in-frame clones here, not all; method: immunoSEQ multiplex PCR. The table records more than 20,000 clones, approximately 91% of them present only once. Material for sequencing was PBMCs. The chain recombines TRBV2 with TRBJ2-7; D could derive from TRBD1 or TRBD2 (6 bases each). The source is a man in his forties or fifties with lung cancer. The CDR3: CASTPGGGSYEQYF. CDR3 bases: TGTGCCAGCACCCCCGGAGGGGGCTCCTACGAGCAGTACTTC. Variable domain in full (rest from reference TRBV2 and TRBJ2-7): EPEVTQTPSHQVTQMGQEVILRCVPISNHLYFYWYRQILGQKVEFLVSFYNNEISEKSEIFDDQFSVERPDGSNFTLKIRSTKLEDSAMYFCASTPGGGSYEQYFGPGTRLTVT.